These 6 T cell receptor beta chains came from one sample sequenced in a study of blood T cell repertoires in COVID-19. The method was immunoSEQ multiplex PCR; TCRdb's version includes in-frame clones alone and lacks a portion of them. The data show roughly 180,000 clones, about 80% seen once. Sequencing was done on a sample of peripheral blood. Receptors were obtained from a woman between 45 and 60 years old with active or convalescent COVID-19.

The rearrangement joins TRBV2 to TRBJ1-1, with 7 bases identical to TRBD1. V was clipped by 1 base and J by 4 bases; unmatched bases: 6. Germline V gene data show CDR1 as SNHLY and CDR2 as FYNNEI. The CDR3 covers 15 residues. The CDR3 DNA follows: TGTGCCAGCAGTGAAGACAGGGGTCCCGGCACTGAAGCTTTCTTT. Its translation is CASSEDRGPGTEAFF.

Regarding this clone: At the DNA level, this CDR3 is encoded by other sequences in the same sample as well. The rearrangement uses TRBV4-2 and TRBJ1-5; TRBD1 matches at 7 bases. V lost 0 bases and J lost 3; bases outside the gene matches: 2. CDR1 LGHNA and CDR2 YNFKEQ come from the germline V gene. CDR3 length: 15 amino acids. CDR3 DNA sequence: TGTGCCAGCAGCCAAGAGGGACAGAACAATCAGCCCCAGCATTTT. This codes for CASSQEGQNNQPQHF.

The CDR3 nucleotides read TGTGCCAGCTGGACAGGGTTGGCAAGTCAGCCCCAGCATTTT. Its protein is CASWTGLASQPQHF. The chain employs TRBV18 and TRBJ1-5, with 8 bases that match TRBD1. The CDR3 covers 14 residues. J lost 6 bases, V lost 7 bases, and 8 bases had no gene match. Germline-derived CDR1 and CDR2 are KGHSH and LQKENI.

V usage is TRBV19 and J usage is TRBJ2-1; 13 bases line up with TRBD2. The CDR3 loop spans 17 amino acids. V was pared by 2 bases and J by 4 bases, with 5 bases of the junction left unmatched. Germline CDR1 LNHDA, CDR2 SQIVND (reference sequence). DNA of the CDR3: TGTGCCAGTAGTATAAGGGGACTAGCGGGATCTTACAATGAGCAGTTCTTC. Protein: CASSIRGLAGSYNEQFF.

This clone was seen only a few times. J is TRBJ2-7 and V is TRBV30, with D tentatively TRBD2 (6 bases). The germline V gene encodes CDR1 GTSNPN and CDR2 SVGIG (reference sequence). The germline V and J ends were trimmed by 0 bases and 5 bases, with 14 bases remaining between them. CDR3 length: 14 amino acids. CDR3: CAWSVERVSHEQYF. Here the CDR3 DNA reads TGTGCCTGGAGTGTGGAGCGGGTGTCCCACGAGCAGTACTTC.

This clone was observed once. The rearrangement joins TRBV28 to TRBJ1-5; 12 positions match TRBD1. The germline CDR1 and CDR2 sequences are MDHEN and SYDVKM. The V gene end was trimmed by 8 bases and the J gene end by 7 bases; junction bases not matched to a gene: 9. This CDR3 comprises 15 residues. The CDR3 DNA reads as TGTGCCAGCGCCCACGGGACAGGGGGCCCACAGCCCCAGCATTTT. This codes for CASAHGTGGPQPQHF.